This T cell receptor beta chain was identified in a study of T-cell memory formation after mild COVID-19 (dated by TCRdb to about 2021). Notes on the research overall: TCR sequence clusters from the two donors were found to be largely donor specific. T-cell clones expanding and contracting after mild COVID-19 in a couple of donors were tracked by longitudinal TCRalpha and TCRbeta repertoire sequencing. Two young, previously healthy adult volunteers, one female and one male, were included in the cohort.

The sample was run on an Illumina NovaSeq 6000. cDNA libraries for TCRalpha and TCRbeta were prepared by 5'RACE using constant-segment primers, with sample barcodes and unique molecular identifiers added. Trizol reagent was used to extract RNA from every sample. Library amplification was performed in two PCR steps, and a second sample barcode and Illumina TruSeq adapters were introduced in the second step. The libraries were sequenced on an Illumina NovaSeq using 2 x 150 bp paired-end reads. Per the authors' processing: With migec v1.2.7, reads were demultiplexed and then collapsed into UMI-guided consensus sequences. Using mixcr v2.1.11, UMI consensuses were aligned to TRA and TRB V and J templates and then assembled into clonotypes. Expanded or contracted clonotypes were those called significant by both edgeR and NoisET, with noise models trained on biological replicates. edgeR calls used a false discovery rate-adjusted p below 0.01 and a log2 fold-change threshold of 1. As an exploratory analysis of dynamics, PCA with hierarchical clustering was applied to max-normalized trajectories of the 1000 most abundant clonotypes. Separately sequenced CD4+ and CD8+ repertoires were used to assign a CD4 or CD8 phenotype to each responding clone. The raw public reads went through TCRdb reprocessing: fastp at Q25, MiXCR clone calling, in-frame beta chains kept. All rows with the same CDR3 protein become a single entry with the most common DNA and genes. The V and J calls come from TCRdb's annotation, not from the publication. The sample table holds about 470,000 distinct CDR3 sequences, of which 25% were seen once. Of the sample, about 12% is held by the ten largest clones.

Cut back by 3 bases and 4 bases, the V and J ends lie 9 bases apart. For CDR1 and CDR2, the germline V gene (reference sequence) lists LNHDA and SQIVND. The CDR3 starts with the cysteine, ends with the phenylalanine, and has 13 residues. Only the CDR3 DNA stays, 39 bases, in frame from base 1. As for this clonotype: The antigen it binds to is not known. Qualities for individual bases were not recorded, and no much larger clone is one base off.

Ficoll-Paque density gradient centrifugation was the method used to isolate PBMCs. Study-level results and caveats: The second-wave clones that peaked on day 37 were not confirmed to be SARS-CoV-2 specific. The study covered only a couple of mild cases, and larger cohorts including severe cases with pre-infection samples were considered necessary. Clones that contracted from day 15 to 85 showed balanced CD4/CD8 phenotypes, whereas a second wave of clones that expanded from day 15 to 37 leaned towards CD4+. Contracting CD4+ clones were located mainly in the CM and EM memory subsets, whereas CD8+ clones were found to be enriched in EMRA. Some responding clones were detected in pre-infection memory, which suggested that pre-existing cross-reactive memory T cells had joined the SARS-CoV-2 response.

This TCR was sampled from an adult woman who had mild COVID-19 (a few samples of this study predate the infection). The sample titles of this study are shuffled in the database, so cell type and time point are left out; the donor was told from shared clones. This receptor chain uses TRBV19 and TRBJ1-1; tentative D gene TRBD1, with 5 bases matching. Input material: PBMCs or a T cell subset sorted from them (not recorded which). The sequenced DNA: TGTGCCAGTAGTATTTTCGGGGGCACTGAAGCTTTCTTT. Translated, this gives CASSIFGGTEAFF.